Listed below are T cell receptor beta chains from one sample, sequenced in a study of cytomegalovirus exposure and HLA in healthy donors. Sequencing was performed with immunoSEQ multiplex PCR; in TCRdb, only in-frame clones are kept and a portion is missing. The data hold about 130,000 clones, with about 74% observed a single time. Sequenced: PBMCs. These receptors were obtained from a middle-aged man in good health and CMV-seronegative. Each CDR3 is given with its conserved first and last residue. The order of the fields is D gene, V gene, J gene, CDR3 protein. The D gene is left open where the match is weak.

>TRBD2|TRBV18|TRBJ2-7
CASSPYGTRYYEQYF
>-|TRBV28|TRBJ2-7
CAGLKRSYEQYF
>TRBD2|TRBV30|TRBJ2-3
CAWLEAGVDTQYF
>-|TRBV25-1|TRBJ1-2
CAPNGGVDYGYTF
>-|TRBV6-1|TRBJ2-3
CASSGSGGYTDTQYF
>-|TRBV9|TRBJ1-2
CASSVGAGGYTF
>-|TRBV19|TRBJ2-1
CASRSDGILYNEQFF
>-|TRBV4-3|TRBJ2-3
CASSQGAGSTDTQYF
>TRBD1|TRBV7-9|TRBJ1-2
CASSLGTGRAFNYGYTF
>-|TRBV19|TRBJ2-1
CASRPTAAGKDEQFF
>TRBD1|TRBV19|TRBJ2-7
CASSTGTGGFYEQYF
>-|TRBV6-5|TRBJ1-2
CASREVPGSGGYTF
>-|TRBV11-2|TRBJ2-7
CASSLAPHEQYF
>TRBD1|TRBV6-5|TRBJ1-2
CASSYSRTGGGGGYTF
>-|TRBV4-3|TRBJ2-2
CASSQDRGADTGELFF
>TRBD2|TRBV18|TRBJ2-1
CASSESGGEVFF
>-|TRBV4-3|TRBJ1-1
CASSQEGGGISEAFF
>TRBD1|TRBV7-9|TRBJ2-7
CASSSTGLEQYF
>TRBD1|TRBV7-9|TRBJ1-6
CASSDAGTGGSSYNSPLHF
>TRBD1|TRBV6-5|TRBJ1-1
CASSYGQAAEAFF
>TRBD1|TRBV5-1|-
CASTHPGQGTVEQYF
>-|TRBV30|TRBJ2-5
CAWSAWPGGSQTQYF
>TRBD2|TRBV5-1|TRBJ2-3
CASSLGGLAGETDTQYF
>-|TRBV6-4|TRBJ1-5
CASSEQGGGQPQHF
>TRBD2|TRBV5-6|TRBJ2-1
CASIRGGTGSYNEQFF
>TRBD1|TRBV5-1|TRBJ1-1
CASSLTGAGMNTEAFF
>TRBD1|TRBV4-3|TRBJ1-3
CASSRGGPGNTIYF
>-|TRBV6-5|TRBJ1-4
CASSSHLATNEKLFF
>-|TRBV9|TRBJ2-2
CASSVVRRGGELFF
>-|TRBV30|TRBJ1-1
CAWRARIMNTEAFF
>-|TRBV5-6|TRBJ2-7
CASSLINEQYF
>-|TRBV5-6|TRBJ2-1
CASSPGLYPPHNEQFF
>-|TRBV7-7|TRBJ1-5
CASTPNQGGQPQHF
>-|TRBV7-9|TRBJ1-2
CASNPTGVWQNGYTF
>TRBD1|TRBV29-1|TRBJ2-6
CSVETGGSSGANVLTF
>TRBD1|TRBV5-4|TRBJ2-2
CASSFKGQGNTGELFF
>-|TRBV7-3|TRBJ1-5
CASSLAKYQPQHF
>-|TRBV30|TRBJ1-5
CAWSIGLSNQPQHF
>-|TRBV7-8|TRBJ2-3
CASSPRTGTPATQYF
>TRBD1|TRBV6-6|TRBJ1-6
CASSYGQGGSPLHF
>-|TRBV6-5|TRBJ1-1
CASSKNRNLNTEAFF